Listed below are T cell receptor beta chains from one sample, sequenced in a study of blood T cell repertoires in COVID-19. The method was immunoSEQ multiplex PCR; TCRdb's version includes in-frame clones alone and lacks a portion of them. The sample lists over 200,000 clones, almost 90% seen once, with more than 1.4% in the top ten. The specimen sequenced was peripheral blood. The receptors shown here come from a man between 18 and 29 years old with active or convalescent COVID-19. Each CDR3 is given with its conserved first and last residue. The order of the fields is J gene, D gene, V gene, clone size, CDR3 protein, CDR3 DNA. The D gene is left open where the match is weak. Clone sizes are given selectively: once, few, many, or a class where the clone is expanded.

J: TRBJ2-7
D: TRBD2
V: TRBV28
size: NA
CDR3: CASSLPGLAGGRAEKYF
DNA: TGTGCCAGCAGTCTCCCGGGACTAGCGGGAGGGCGGGCCGAAAAGTACTTC

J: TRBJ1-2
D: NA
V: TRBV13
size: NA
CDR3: CASSLDTPGPYGYTF
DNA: TGTGCCAGCAGCTTGGACACGCCGGGCCCATATGGCTACACCTTC

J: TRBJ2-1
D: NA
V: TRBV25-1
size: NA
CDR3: CASTGGLNEQFF
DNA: TGTGCCAGCACCGGCGGCCTCAATGAGCAGTTCTTC

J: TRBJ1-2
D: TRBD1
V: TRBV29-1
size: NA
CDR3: CSVGDRDSGYTF
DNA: TGCAGCGTCGGGGACAGGGACTCTGGCTACACCTTC

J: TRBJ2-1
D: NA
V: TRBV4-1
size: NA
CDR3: CASSQVIHGNEQFF
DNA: TGCGCCAGCAGCCAAGTAATACATGGTAATGAGCAGTTCTTC

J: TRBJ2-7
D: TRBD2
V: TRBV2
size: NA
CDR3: CASGRVFGEQYF
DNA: TGTGCCAGCGGGAGGGTTTTCGGAGAGCAGTACTTC

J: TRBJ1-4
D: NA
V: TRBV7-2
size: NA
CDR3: CASSLAGGENEKLFF
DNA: TGTGCCAGCAGCTTAGCGGGTGGGGAGAATGAAAAACTGTTTTTT

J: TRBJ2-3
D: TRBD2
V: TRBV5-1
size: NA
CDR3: CASSRLTSGTDTQYF
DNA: TGCGCCAGCAGCCGATTGACTAGCGGCACAGATACGCAGTATTTT

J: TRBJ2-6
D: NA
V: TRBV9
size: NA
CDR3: CASSVDGGPATWANVLTF
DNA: TGTGCCAGCAGCGTAGACGGGGGGCCCGCCACCTGGGCCAACGTCCTGACTTTC

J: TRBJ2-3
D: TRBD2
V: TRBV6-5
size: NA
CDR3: CASSYRGTSGDTQYF
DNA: TGTGCCAGCAGTTACAGGGGGACTAGCGGGGATACGCAGTATTTT

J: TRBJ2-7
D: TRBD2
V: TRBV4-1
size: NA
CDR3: CASSLTSGSGYEQYF
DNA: TGCGCCAGCAGCCTTACTAGCGGGAGTGGGTACGAGCAGTACTTC

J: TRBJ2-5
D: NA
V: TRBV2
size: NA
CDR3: CASTKDSQETQYF
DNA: TGTGCCAGCACTAAGGACAGTCAAGAGACCCAGTACTTC

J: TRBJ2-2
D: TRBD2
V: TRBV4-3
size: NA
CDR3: CASSQDSPGLARTGELFF
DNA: TGCGCCAGCAGCCAAGATTCGCCGGGACTAGCTCGAACCGGGGAGCTGTTTTTT

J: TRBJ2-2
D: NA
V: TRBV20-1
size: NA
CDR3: CSASRGGELFF
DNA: TGCAGTGCCAGCAGGGGCGGGGAGCTGTTTTTT

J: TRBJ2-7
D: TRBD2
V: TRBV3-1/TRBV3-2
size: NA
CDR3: CASSRGGEQYF
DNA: TGTGCCAGCAGCCGCGGGGGGGAGCAGTACTTC

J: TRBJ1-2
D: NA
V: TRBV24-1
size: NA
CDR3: CATSDAVGGAYGYTF
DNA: TGTGCCACCAGTGATGCCGTAGGAGGGGCCTATGGCTACACCTTC

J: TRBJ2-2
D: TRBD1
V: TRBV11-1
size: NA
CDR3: CASSVQQGAVTGELFF
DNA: TGTGCCAGCAGCGTCCAACAGGGGGCAGTCACCGGGGAGCTGTTTTTT

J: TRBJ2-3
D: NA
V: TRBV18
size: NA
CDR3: CASSSSGGTDTQYF
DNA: TGTGCCAGCTCGTCCTCAGGGGGCACAGATACGCAGTATTTT

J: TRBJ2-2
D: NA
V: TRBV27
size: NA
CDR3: CASSFGNTGELFF
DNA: TGTGCCAGCAGTTTCGGTAACACCGGGGAGCTGTTTTTT

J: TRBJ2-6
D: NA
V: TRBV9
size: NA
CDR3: CASSVAGRTFSGANVLTF
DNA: TGTGCCAGCAGCGTAGCCGGACGGACTTTCTCTGGGGCCAACGTCCTGACTTTC

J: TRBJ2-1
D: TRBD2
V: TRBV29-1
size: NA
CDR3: CSVGTGLAGRSGYNEQFF
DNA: TGCAGCGTTGGAACGGGACTAGCGGGAAGGTCTGGCTACAATGAGCAGTTCTTC

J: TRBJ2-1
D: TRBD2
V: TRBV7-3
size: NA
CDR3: CASSFGLALNNEQFF
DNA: TGTGCCAGCAGTTTCGGACTAGCGCTTAACAATGAGCAGTTCTTC

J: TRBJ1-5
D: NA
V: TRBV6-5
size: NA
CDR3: CASKGGSSNQPQHF
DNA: TGTGCCAGCAAGGGAGGGTCGAGCAATCAGCCCCAGCATTTT

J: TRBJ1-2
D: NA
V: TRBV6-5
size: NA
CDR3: CASSLRQIYYGYTF
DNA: TGTGCCAGCAGTCTCCGACAGATCTACTATGGCTACACCTTC

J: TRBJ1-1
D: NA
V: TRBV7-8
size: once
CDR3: CASAIVGRATEAFF
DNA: TGTGCCAGCGCAATAGTGGGCAGGGCCACTGAAGCTTTCTTT

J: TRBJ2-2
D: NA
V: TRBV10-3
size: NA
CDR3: CAIRITGVTGELFF
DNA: TGTGCCATCAGGATCACGGGAGTTACCGGGGAGCTGTTTTTT